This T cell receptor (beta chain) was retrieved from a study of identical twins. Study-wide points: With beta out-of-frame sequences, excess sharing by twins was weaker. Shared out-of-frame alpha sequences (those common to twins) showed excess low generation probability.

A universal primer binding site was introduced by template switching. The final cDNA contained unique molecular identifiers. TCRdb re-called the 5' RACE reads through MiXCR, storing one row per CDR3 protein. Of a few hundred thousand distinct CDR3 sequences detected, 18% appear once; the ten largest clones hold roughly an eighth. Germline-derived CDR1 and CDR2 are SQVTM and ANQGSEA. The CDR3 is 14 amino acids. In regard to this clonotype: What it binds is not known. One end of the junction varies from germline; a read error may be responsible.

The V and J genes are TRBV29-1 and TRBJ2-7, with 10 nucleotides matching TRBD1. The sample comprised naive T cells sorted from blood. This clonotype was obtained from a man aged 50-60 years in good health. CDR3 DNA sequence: TGCAGCGTGGAAGGGACAGGGGTCTCCTACGAGCAGTACTTC. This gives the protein CSVEGTGVSYEQYF.